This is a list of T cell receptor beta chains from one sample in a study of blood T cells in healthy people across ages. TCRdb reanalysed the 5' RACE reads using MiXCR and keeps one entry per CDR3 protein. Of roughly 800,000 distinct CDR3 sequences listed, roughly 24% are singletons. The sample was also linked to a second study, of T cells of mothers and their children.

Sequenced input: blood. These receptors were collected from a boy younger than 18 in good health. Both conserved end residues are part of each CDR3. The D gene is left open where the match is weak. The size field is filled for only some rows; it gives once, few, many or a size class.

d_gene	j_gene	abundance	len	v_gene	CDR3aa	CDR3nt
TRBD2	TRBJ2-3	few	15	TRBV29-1	CSVEFLAGGTDTQYF	TGCAGCGTTGAGTTCCTAGCGGGGGGGACAGATACGCAGTATTTT
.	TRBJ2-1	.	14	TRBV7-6	CASSSRDDYNEQFF	TGTGCCAGCAGCTCCCGGGACGACTACAATGAGCAGTTCTTC
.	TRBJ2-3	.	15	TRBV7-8	CASSFPGLSTDTQYF	TGTGCCAGCAGCTTTCCGGGACTCTCCACAGATACGCAGTATTTT
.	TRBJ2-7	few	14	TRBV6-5	CASSYKEPSYEQYF	TGTGCCAGCAGTTACAAGGAGCCCTCCTACGAGCAGTACTTC
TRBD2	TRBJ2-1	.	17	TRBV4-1	CASSQDPGTSIGDEQFF	TGCGCCAGCAGCCAAGACCCCGGGACTAGCATCGGCGATGAGCAGTTCTTC
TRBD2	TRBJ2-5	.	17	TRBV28	CASSPGLAGDGRETQYF	TGTGCCAGCAGCCCGGGACTAGCGGGAGATGGGAGGGAGACCCAGTACTTC
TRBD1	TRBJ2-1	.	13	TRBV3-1	CASSQQGAAEQFF	TGTGCCAGCAGCCAACAGGGGGCGGCTGAGCAGTTCTTC
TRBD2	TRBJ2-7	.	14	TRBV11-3	CASTEAAGAYEQYF	TGTGCCAGCACGGAGGCAGCGGGGGCCTACGAGCAGTACTTC
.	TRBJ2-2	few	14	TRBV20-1	CSAQGGGNTGELFF	TGCAGTGCGCAGGGGGGTGGTAACACCGGGGAGCTGTTTTTT
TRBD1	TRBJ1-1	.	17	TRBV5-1	CASSLGDRGLLGTEAFF	TGCGCCAGCAGCTTGGGGGACAGGGGGCTTTTGGGCACTGAAGCTTTCTTT
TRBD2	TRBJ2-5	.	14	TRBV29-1	CSVASGGAGETQYF	TGCAGCGTAGCAAGCGGGGGGGCCGGAGAGACCCAGTACTTC
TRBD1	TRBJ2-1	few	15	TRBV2	CASTEGQGAISEQFF	TGTGCCAGCACCGAAGGACAGGGGGCAATCAGTGAGCAGTTCTTC
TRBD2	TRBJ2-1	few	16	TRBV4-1	CASSLIGLAGGNEQFF	TGCGCCAGCAGCCTAATCGGACTAGCGGGGGGGAATGAGCAGTTCTTC
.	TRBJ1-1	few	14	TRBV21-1	CASSKGEKITEAFF	TGTGCCAGCAGCAAAGGAGAGAAAATTACTGAAGCTTTCTTT